These 18 T cell receptor beta chains came from one sample sequenced in a study of regulatory T cells in long-lasting Graves disease. Noted time point: newly diagnosed GD, antithyroid drugs for less than 3 months. Making the TCR library involved RNA that had been extracted from PBMCs. Both iRepertoire HTBI primers and Arm-PCR of CDR3 regions were used to build the TCR beta libraries. MiXCR, applied by TCRdb to the multiplex PCR reads, yields one record per CDR3 protein. This sample has a few hundred thousand distinct CDR3 sequences, with about 17% found just once. Sequencing used peripheral blood mononuclear cells (PBMCs), obtained at new diagnosis, from a patient treated with antithyroid drugs. These TCRs come from a female donor with Graves disease.

Many counts were recorded for this clonotype. The rearrangement uses TRBV12-3 or TRBV12-4 and TRBJ2-7; 10 bases are shared with TRBD1. V trimming: 5 bases; J trimming: 2 bases; junction bases outside the gene matches: 9. There are 16 residues in the CDR3. The CDR3: CASSPHPGQGTYEQYF. Here the CDR3 DNA reads TGTGCCAGCAGTCCACATCCGGGACAGGGGACCTACGAGCAGTACTTC.

Ten or more counts support this clonotype. A read error may account for a junction end that differs from germline. V is TRBV6-1 and J is TRBJ1-3; TRBD1 is a possible D gene (5 bases). The CDR3 runs to 13 residues. In germline, CDR1 is MNHNS, CDR2 SASEGT. This CDR3 reads CASSPGHGNAIYF. For the CDR3, the DNA is TGTGCCAGCAGTCCCGGACACGGAAACGCCATATATTTT.

Comments on this clonotype: It may be a read error: a sequence one base away is much more abundant. The V and J genes are TRBV11-3 and TRBJ1-6; D uncertain. V was pared by 6 bases and J by 7 bases, with 13 bases between. The CDR3 runs to 14 residues. Germline CDR1 and CDR2: SGHNT and YENEEA. CDR3 sequence: CASSTEYPNSPLHF. DNA of the CDR3: TGTGCCAGCAGTACAGAGTATCCGAATTCACCCCTCCACTTT.

The V and J genes are TRBV12-3 or TRBV12-4 and TRBJ2-3; D unclear. This CDR3 has 14 amino acids. V lost 1 base to trimming and J lost 4 bases, with 9 bases between them. The CDR3 sequence is CASSLGVRSDTQYF. The DNA of the CDR3 is TGTGCCAGCAGTTTAGGAGTTAGGTCAGATACGCAGTATTTT.

The J gene is TRBJ1-5, the V gene TRBV12-5, with 8 bases identical to TRBD1. The germline V gene encodes CDR1 LGHNT and CDR2 FRNRAP. The CDR3 covers 15 residues. Trimming removed 0 bases from V and 4 bases from J; junction bases left unmatched: 2. The CDR3, as DNA: TGTGCTAGTGGTTTGGTTACAGGGGGTAATCAGCCCCAGCATTTT. Amino acids: CASGLVTGGNQPQHF.

This clonotype was observed at least ten times. J is TRBJ2-5 and V is TRBV7-9; a possible D gene is TRBD1 (5 bases). Trimming stripped 3 bases from V and 4 bases from J, with 15 bases between. Germline V CDR1 and CDR2: SEHNR, FQNEAQ (reference sequence). The CDR3 extends over 15 amino acids. The CDR3 sequence is CASSFAGLELETQYF. The CDR3 DNA sequence: TGTGCCAGCAGCTTCGCAGGGCTGGAGCTAGAGACCCAGTACTTC.

The chain carries TRBV25-1 and TRBJ1-2; D gene uncertain. Germline V gene sequence: CDR1 MGHDK, CDR2 SYGVNS. The CDR3 sequence is 14 residues long. Trimming shortened V by 5 bases and J by 1 base, and 11 bases separated the two germline ends. The CDR3 DNA follows: TGTGCCAGCAGTCCCCATCTGTTTAACTATGGCTACACCTTC. This sequence encodes CASSPHLFNYGYTF.

This clonotype was observed at least ten times. The genes are TRBV12-3 or TRBV12-4 and TRBJ2-5; D uncertain. The V end was cut by 2 bases, the J end by 0 bases, with 7 bases between. This CDR3 contains 14 residues. The CDR3 coding sequence is TGTGCCAGCAGTTTAACTGGGGACCAAGAGACCCAGTACTTC. Amino acid sequence: CASSLTGDQETQYF.

Ten or more counts support this clonotype. The chain links TRBV7-3 to TRBJ1-1; D gene unclear. Trimming stripped 5 bases from V and 0 bases from J, with 7 bases between. The CDR3 is 13 residues long. The germline V gene has CDR1 SGHTA and CDR2 FQGTGA. The CDR3 protein is CASSREVNTEAFF. CDR3 nucleotides: TGTGCCAGCAGCCGTGAAGTGAACACTGAAGCTTTCTTT.

This clonotype was seen repeatedly, ten times or more. The rearrangement links TRBV14 to TRBJ2-7, with 8 positions matching TRBD1. Unmatched junction bases numbered 15, after V lost 5 bases and J lost 3 bases. Looked up from germline, CDR1 is SGHDN and CDR2 is FVKESK. This CDR3 is built from 17 residues. In nucleotides, the CDR3 is TGTGCCAGCAGCAATTCCCACGGGACAGGTGGCCGCTACGAGCAGTACTTC. Encoded protein: CASSNSHGTGGRYEQYF.

This clonotype was recorded a few times. The chain has TRBV24-1 and TRBJ2-3; 7 nucleotides align to TRBD2. The V gene end was trimmed by 7 bases and the J gene end by 2 bases; junction bases not matched to a gene: 5. Germline V gene sequence: CDR1 KGHDR, CDR2 SFDVKD. The length of the CDR3 is 14 residues. As DNA, the CDR3 is TGTGCCACCAGCCCAGCGGGAACCACAGATACGCAGTATTTT. Translated, it gives CATSPAGTTDTQYF.

Comments on this clonotype: A much larger clone is a single base away; this may be a read error. The J gene is TRBJ2-1, the V gene TRBV7-3, with TRBD2 identical over 7 bases. The DNA end is a closer match to TRBJ2-7, so the J assignment may be wrong. The germline V gene has CDR1 SGHTA and CDR2 FQGTGA. The CDR3 runs 15 residues. CDR3 in amino acids: CASSLGAGVSNEQYF. CDR3 nucleotides: TGTGCCAGCAGCTTAGGGGCGGGAGTAAGCAATGAGCAGTACTTC.

This clonotype was found many times. The chain joins TRBV12-5 to TRBJ2-5; TRBD2 agrees at 7 bases. The V gene's germline CDR1 is LGHNT and CDR2 FRNRAP. Trimming removed 0 bases from V and 6 bases from J; junction bases left unmatched: 10. This CDR3 is built from 16 residues. The CDR3 bases are TGTGCTAGTGGTTTGGTAGGGGAGGGCTTAGGGAAGACCCAGTACTTC. Translating it yields CASGLVGEGLGKTQYF.

Ten or more counts support this clonotype. The chain uses TRBV6-1 and TRBJ2-5, with D maybe TRBD1 (5 bases). This CDR3 is 12 amino acids long. Trimming took off 10 bases at V and 9 bases at J, with 18 bases between the two ends. Germline V gene data show CDR1 as MNHNS and CDR2 as SASEGT. CDR3 nucleotide sequence: TGTGCCACTGTGTCAGGGTTTGGGGCCCAGTACTTC. The encoded protein is CATVSGFGAQYF.

This clonotype was recorded at least ten times. The rearrangement uses TRBV2 and TRBJ2-1; TRBD2 matches at 8 bases. Losses at the gene ends were 4 bases for V and 9 bases for J; bases not matched to a gene: 8. The germline gives CDR1 SNHLY, CDR2 FYNNEI. The CDR3 runs 14 residues. For the CDR3, the DNA is TGTGCCAGCAGTGGGGCTAGCGGGTACGGTGAGCAGTTCTTC. Translation: CASSGASGYGEQFF.

This clonotype came up many times. This chain joins TRBV7-2 and TRBJ2-3, with D possibly matching TRBD2 (6 bases). Trimming removed 0 bases from V and 0 bases from J, with 10 bases in between. The CDR3 totals 16 residues. Germline CDR1 is SGHTA and CDR2 is FQGNSA. CDR3 sequence: CASSLAGGISTDTQYF. The CDR3 nucleotides are TGTGCCAGCAGCTTAGCAGGAGGGATTAGCACAGATACGCAGTATTTT.

Ten or more counts support this clonotype. This chain links TRBV14 with TRBJ2-5; TRBD1 might be the D (6 bases). With 2 bases removed from V and 5 bases from J, the gap between germline ends came to 18 bases. This CDR3 is built from 16 residues. In germline, CDR1 is SGHDN, CDR2 FVKESK. CDR3 sequence (DNA): TGTGCCAGCAGCCAACTTGGGACACCTGACGGGGAGACCCAGTACTTC. Its protein is CASSQLGTPDGETQYF.

This clonotype was seen repeatedly, ten times or more. The chain joins TRBV7-6 to TRBJ2-5; the match to TRBD2 covers 11 bases. This CDR3 region has 17 residues. CDR1 and CDR2 from the germline V gene are SGHVS and FNYEAQ. Trimming removed 2 bases from V and 2 bases from J; junction bases left unmatched: 7. In nucleotides, the CDR3 is TGTGCCAGCAGCTTAACGGCGACTAGCGGGGAACAAGAGACCCAGTACTTC. Amino acids: CASSLTATSGEQETQYF. Looking up the rest from reference TRBV7-6 and TRBJ2-5 gives the full variable domain: GAGVSQSPRYKVTKRGQDVALRCDPISGHVSLYWYRQALGQGPEFLTYFNYEAQQDKSGLPNDRFSAERPEGSISTLTIQRTEQRDSAMYRCASSLTATSGEQETQYFGPGTRLLVL.